This passage covers 18 T cell receptor beta chains from one sample sequenced in a study of shared clonotypes between healthy human individuals (dated by TCRdb to 2020 to 2021). The library was prepared using the immunoSEQ multiplex PCR assay. In its TCRdb copy, this immuneACCESS table keeps in-frame sequences only and misses some clones. Where compared with another copy, unresolved V genes explain less than half of these, and the others have no known cause. The sample profile shows about 480,000 clones; 79% of them were found once. The ten biggest clones cover 13% of the sample. Sequencing used PBMCs. These receptors all come from a woman in her thirties or forties in good health. Some clones in this sample may be carry-over from other donors' samples.

J is TRBJ2-3 and V is TRBV19; D is perhaps TRBD2 (5 bases). There are 15 residues in the CDR3. Germline-derived CDR1 and CDR2 are LNHDA and SQIVND (reference sequence). V dropped 3 bases and J dropped 4 bases, with 14 bases sitting between them. CDR3 protein: CASSILSSGPDTQYF. As DNA, the CDR3 is TGTGCCAGTAGTATTTTGTCCAGCGGTCCAGATACGCAGTATTTT. Together with reference TRBV19 and TRBJ2-3, the CDR3 gives the full variable domain: DGGITQSPKYLFRKEGQNVTLSCEQNLNHDAMYWYRQDPGQGLRLIYYSQIVNDFQKGDIAEGYSVSREKKESFPLTVTSAQKNPTAFYLCASSILSSGPDTQYFGPGTRLTVL.

The chain links TRBV7-9 to TRBJ2-6, with D perhaps matching TRBD2 (7 bases). CDR3 size: 16 residues. V was clipped by 5 bases and J by 0 bases, with 11 bases between them. CDR1 is SEHNR and CDR2 is FQNEAQ in the germline V gene (reference sequence). CDR3 DNA: TGTGCCAGCAGCGCGGGGGCCAACTCTGGGGCCAACGTCCTGACTTTC. It codes for CASSAGANSGANVLTF.

This chain uses TRBV9 with TRBJ2-1; perhaps TRBD1 as D (6 bases). From germline, CDR1 is SGDLS and CDR2 YYNGEE. The V and J ends lost 4 bases and 2 bases respectively, with 10 bases between them. This CDR3 is built from 14 residues. The DNA for the CDR3 is TGTGCCAGCAGCAACCGGGACACCTACAATGAGCAGTTCTTC. Translation: CASSNRDTYNEQFF.

V usage is TRBV15 and J usage is TRBJ2-7; the D is unclear. V lost 0 bases and J 3 bases, leaving 9 bases between the germline ends. Germline V gene data show CDR1 as LNHNV and CDR2 as YYDKDF (reference sequence). CDR3 length: 14 amino acids. CDR3 loop: CATSRDGVGYEQYF. In nucleotides, the CDR3 is TGTGCCACCAGCAGAGATGGGGTCGGCTACGAGCAGTACTTC. Drawing the rest from reference TRBV15 and TRBJ2-7, the complete variable domain is DAMVIQNPRYQVTQFGKPVTLSCSQTLNHNVMYWYQQKSSQAPKLLFHYYDKDFNNEADTPDNFQSRRPNTSFCFLDIRSPGLGDTAMYLCATSRDGVGYEQYFGPGTRLTVT.

The chain is built from TRBV25-1 and TRBJ2-5; TRBD1 or TRBD2 may be the D gene (5 bases each). Trimming cost V 3 bases and J 6 bases, with 11 bases left between them. This CDR3 region has 13 residues. From germline, CDR1 is MGHDK and CDR2 SYGVNS. The CDR3 region is CASSDWGIKTQYF. DNA of the CDR3: TGTGCCAGCAGTGACTGGGGGATAAAGACCCAGTACTTC.

The rearrangement links TRBV28 to TRBJ2-7; D possibly corresponds to TRBD1 (10 bases). Trimming took 10 bases from V and 2 from J, leaving 27 bases between them. Germline CDR1 and CDR2: MDHEN and SYDVKM. CDR3 size: 17 residues. For the CDR3, the DNA is TGTGCCACTACGGGACAGGGGAATAGCGGGAGTCCCTACGAGCAGTACTTC. The encoded protein is CATTGQGNSGSPYEQYF.

The CDR3: CASGTGSDQPQHF. CDR3 DNA sequence: TGCGCCAGTGGGACAGGGAGCGATCAGCCCCAGCATTTT. The chain uses TRBV10-2 and TRBJ1-5, with TRBD1 matching 9 bases. This CDR3 region has 13 residues. Germline-derived CDR1 and CDR2 are WSHSY and SAAADI. The trim removed 9 bases at V and 5 bases at J, leaving 5 bases unmatched.

In this sample, this clone turned up once. This chain joins TRBV6-5 and TRBJ2-5; possibly TRBD1 or TRBD2 for D (5 bases each). Germline CDR1 MNHEY, CDR2 SVGAGI. V shed 5 bases and J shed 0 bases, with 7 bases lying between them. CDR3 length: 13 amino acids. The CDR3: CASSGTDQETQYF. CDR3 bases: TGTGCCAGCAGTGGGACGGACCAAGAGACCCAGTACTTC.

For this clone: Other nucleotide sequences from this sample produce the same CDR3. The chain employs TRBV5-4 and TRBJ2-1; D might be TRBD2 (5 bases). Trimming took off 4 bases at V and 4 bases at J, with 9 bases between the two ends. Germline CDR1 and CDR2: SGHNT and YYREEE (reference sequence). This CDR3 has 13 amino acids. The CDR3 region has the DNA TGTGCCAGCAGCCCTAGCAGTTACAATGAGCAGTTCTTC. Translated, it gives CASSPSSYNEQFF. Looking up the rest from reference TRBV5-4 and TRBJ2-1 gives the full variable domain: ETGVTQSPTHLIKTRGQQVTLRCSSQSGHNTVSWYQQALGQGPQFIFQYYREEENGRGNFPPRFSGLQFPNYSSELNVNALELDDSALYLCASSPSSYNEQFFGPGTRLTVL.

The rearrangement uses TRBV30 and TRBJ1-5, with unresolved D. This CDR3 is 12 amino acids long. V was pared by 1 base and J by 6 bases, with 7 bases between. The germline CDR1 and CDR2 sequences are GTSNPN and SVGIG (reference sequence). The CDR3, as DNA: TGTGCCTGGAGTGACGGGGTTCAGCCCCAGCATTTT. This translates into CAWSDGVQPQHF.

The chain links TRBV30 to TRBJ1-3; unclear D gene. CDR1 and CDR2 from the germline V gene are GTSNPN and SVGIG (reference sequence). The germline V and J ends were trimmed by 2 bases and 6 bases, with 20 bases remaining between them. The CDR3 totals 16 residues. CDR3 protein: CAWSFPGPALANTIYF. The CDR3 DNA sequence: TGTGCCTGGAGTTTCCCTGGACCTGCACTGGCAAACACCATATATTTT.

The genes are TRBV9 and TRBJ2-3; D might be TRBD2 (5 bases). The CDR3 extends over 16 amino acids. The V end was cut by 5 bases, the J end by 3 bases, with 19 bases between. In germline, CDR1 is SGDLS, CDR2 YYNGEE. DNA for the CDR3: TGTGCCAGCAGTGGTGACCCCACGGGGTTGACAGATACGCAGTATTTT. As protein: CASSGDPTGLTDTQYF.

The chain carries TRBV6-5 and TRBJ1-2; weak D call: TRBD1 (6 bases). The germline CDR1 and CDR2 sequences are MNHEY and SVGAGI. The ends were cut back, 7 bases at V and 8 bases at J, with 23 bases in the middle. The CDR3 length is 15 residues. The CDR3 loop reads CASTPVGRGEFGYTF. The DNA for the CDR3 is TGTGCCAGCACTCCGGTTGGCAGGGGCGAGTTCGGCTACACCTTC.

This clone was observed a single time. At the DNA level, this CDR3 is encoded by other sequences in the same sample as well. V and J are TRBV11-2 and TRBJ2-3; TRBD2 matches 13 bases. Trimming took 1 base from V and 3 from J; bases not matched to a gene: 1. The CDR3 totals 16 residues. CDR1 and CDR2 from the germline V gene are SGHAT and FQNNGV. The DNA of the CDR3 is TGTGCCAGCAGCTTAGGGACTAGCGGGAGTACAGATACGCAGTATTTT. Its protein product is CASSLGTSGSTDTQYF.

The genes are TRBV5-4 and TRBJ2-3, with D hard to call. The germline gives CDR1 SGHNT, CDR2 YYREEE (reference sequence). The V end was cut by 0 bases, the J end by 1 base, with 15 bases between. The CDR3 contains 17 residues. The CDR3, as DNA: TGTGCCAGCAGCTTGGTGTCGGCCGGATCGGGCACAGATACGCAGTATTTT. Translated, it gives CASSLVSAGSGTDTQYF.

The gene calls are TRBV5-4 and TRBJ2-7, with 10 bases that match TRBD2. The CDR3 length is 13 residues. V trimming: 5 bases; J trimming: 5 bases; junction bases outside the gene matches: 4. Germline V gives CDR1 SGHNT, CDR2 YYREEE (reference sequence). DNA for the CDR3: TGTGCCAGCAGTCCGGGACTAGCGAACGAGCAGTACTTC. It encodes CASSPGLANEQYF.

The rearrangement joins TRBV2 to TRBJ1-1; D gene uncertain. The CDR3 totals 12 residues. Trimming pared 7 bases from V and 6 bases from J, leaving 12 bases between. The V gene's germline CDR1 is SNHLY and CDR2 FYNNEI. CDR3 coding DNA: TGTGCCAGCAATATAGCGGGTGCTGAAGCTTTCTTT. This codes for CASNIAGAEAFF.

The V and J genes are TRBV6-4 and TRBJ2-1; tentative D call: TRBD1 (6 bases). Deletions cut 6 bases from V and 5 bases from J, with 11 bases between. In germline, CDR1 is MRHNA, CDR2 SNTAGT. The CDR3 totals 13 residues. This CDR3 reads CASSKGQNNEQFF. CDR3 sequence (DNA): TGTGCCAGCAGCAAGGGACAAAACAATGAGCAGTTCTTC.